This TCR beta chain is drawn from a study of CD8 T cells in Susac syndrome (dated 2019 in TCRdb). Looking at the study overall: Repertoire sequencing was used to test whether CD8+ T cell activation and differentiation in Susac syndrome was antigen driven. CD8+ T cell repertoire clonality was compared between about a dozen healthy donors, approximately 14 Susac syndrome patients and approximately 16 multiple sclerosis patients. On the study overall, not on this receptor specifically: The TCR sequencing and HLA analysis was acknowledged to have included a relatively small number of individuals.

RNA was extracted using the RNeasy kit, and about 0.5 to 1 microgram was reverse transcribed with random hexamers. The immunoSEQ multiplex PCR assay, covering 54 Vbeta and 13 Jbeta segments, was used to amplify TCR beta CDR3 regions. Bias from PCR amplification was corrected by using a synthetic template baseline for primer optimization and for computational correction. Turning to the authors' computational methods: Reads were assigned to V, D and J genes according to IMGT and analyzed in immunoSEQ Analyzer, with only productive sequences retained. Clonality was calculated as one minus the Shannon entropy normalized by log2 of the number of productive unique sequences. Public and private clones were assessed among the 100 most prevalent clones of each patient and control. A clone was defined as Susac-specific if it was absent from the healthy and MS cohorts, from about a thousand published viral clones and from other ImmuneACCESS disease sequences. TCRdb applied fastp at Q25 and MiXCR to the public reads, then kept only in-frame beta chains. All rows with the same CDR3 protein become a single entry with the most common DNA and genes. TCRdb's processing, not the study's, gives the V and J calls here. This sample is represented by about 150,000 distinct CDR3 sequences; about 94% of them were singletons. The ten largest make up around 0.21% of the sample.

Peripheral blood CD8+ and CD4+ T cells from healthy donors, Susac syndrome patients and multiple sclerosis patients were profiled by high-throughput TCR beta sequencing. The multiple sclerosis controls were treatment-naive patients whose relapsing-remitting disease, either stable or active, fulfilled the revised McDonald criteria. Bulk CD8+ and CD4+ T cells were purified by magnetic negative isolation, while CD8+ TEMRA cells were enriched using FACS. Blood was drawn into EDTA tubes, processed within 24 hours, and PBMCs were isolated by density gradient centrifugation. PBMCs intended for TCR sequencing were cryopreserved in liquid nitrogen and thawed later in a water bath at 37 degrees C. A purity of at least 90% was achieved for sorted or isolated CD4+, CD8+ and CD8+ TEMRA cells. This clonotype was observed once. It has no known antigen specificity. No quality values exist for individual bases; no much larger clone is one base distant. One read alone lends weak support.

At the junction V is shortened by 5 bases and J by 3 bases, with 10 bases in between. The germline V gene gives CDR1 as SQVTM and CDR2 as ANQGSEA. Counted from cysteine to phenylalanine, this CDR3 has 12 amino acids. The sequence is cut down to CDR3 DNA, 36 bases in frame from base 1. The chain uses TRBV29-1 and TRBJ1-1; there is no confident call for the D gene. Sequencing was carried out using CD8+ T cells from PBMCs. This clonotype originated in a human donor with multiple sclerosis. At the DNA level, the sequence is TGCAGCGTTTCTAGGGAGTACACTGAAGCTTTCTTT. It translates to CSVSREYTEAFF.